These 10 T cell receptor beta chains share one sample of origin, sequenced in a study of cytomegalovirus exposure and HLA in healthy donors. The PCR made use of 60 Vbeta and 13 Jbeta primers. Measured with immunoSEQ multiplex PCR; TCRdb has only the in-frame clones, and not every one. The data contain roughly 220,000 clones, 80% to 85% of them singletons. Sequenced input: PBMCs. The receptors shown here come from a middle-aged woman in good health and CMV-seronegative.

This chain joins TRBV28 and TRBJ1-1, with D tentatively TRBD1 (6 bases). The CDR3 runs 12 residues. Germline CDR1 and CDR2: MDHEN and SYDVKM. Trimming shortened V by 5 bases and J by 10 bases, and 14 bases separated the two germline ends. The CDR3 reads CASSATLGGAFF. CDR3 in DNA: TGTGCCAGCAGTGCCACCCTAGGGGGAGCTTTCTTT.

On this clone itself: The same CDR3 can be traced to other DNA sequences in this sample. CDR3 coding DNA: TGTGCCAGCAGTTACTCGAAGGGGGCGAACACTGAAGCTTTCTTT. As protein: CASSYSKGANTEAFF. The chain recombines TRBV6-5 with TRBJ1-1, with 7 bases that match TRBD1. Germline CDR1 reads MNHEY; CDR2 reads SVGAGI. The CDR3 runs to 15 residues. The trim removed 0 bases at V and 1 base at J, leaving 2 bases unmatched.

The V gene is TRBV19, the J gene TRBJ1-3, with a possible D match to TRBD1 (5 bases). This CDR3 has 16 residues. Germline V gene lookup returns CDR1 LNHDA and CDR2 SQIVND (reference sequence). V gave up 6 bases and J gave up 0 bases, with 15 bases separating them. CDR3 protein: CASSDGGVRSGNTIYF. The CDR3 bases are TGTGCCAGTAGCGATGGGGGGGTTCGCTCTGGAAACACCATATATTTT.

The V and J genes are TRBV27 and TRBJ2-7; TRBD2 is a possible D gene (5 bases). Germline V gene lookup returns CDR1 MNHEY and CDR2 SMNVEV (reference sequence). There are 16 residues in the CDR3. Trimming took 6 bases from V and 0 from J, leaving 18 bases between them. CDR3 residues: CASRPRTRLPSYEQYF. The CDR3 bases are TGTGCCAGCAGACCAAGAACTAGGCTACCCTCCTACGAGCAGTACTTC.

This chain uses TRBV11-2 with TRBJ2-7; 7 bases align to TRBD2. This CDR3 has 16 residues. Germline values: CDR1 SGHAT, CDR2 FQNNGV. The V gene end was trimmed by 3 bases and the J gene end by 3 bases; junction bases not matched to a gene: 11. This CDR3 is CASSFGTGGLLYEQYF. The CDR3, as DNA: TGTGCCAGCAGCTTTGGGACGGGGGGACTACTCTACGAGCAGTACTTC.

Details on this clone: Distinct nucleotide sequences in the sample also encode this CDR3. V gene TRBV5-1 combines with J gene TRBJ2-7, with no clear D. V lost 0 bases and J 0 bases, leaving 4 bases between the germline ends. The V gene's germline CDR1 is SGHRS and CDR2 YFSETQ. The CDR3 extends over 13 amino acids. CDR3 amino acids: CASSLDNSYEQYF. The CDR3 nucleotides read TGCGCCAGCAGCTTGGATAACTCCTACGAGCAGTACTTC.

This rearrangement joins TRBV30 to TRBJ2-1, with no clear D. The length of the CDR3 is 11 residues. Germline V gene sequence: CDR1 GTSNPN, CDR2 SVGIG (reference sequence). Trimming pared 4 bases from V and 3 bases from J, leaving 4 bases between. As DNA, the CDR3 is TGTGCCTGGACAGACTACAATGAGCAGTTCTTC. It codes for CAWTDYNEQFF.

The chain carries TRBV15 and TRBJ1-2, with 7 positions matching TRBD1. The CDR3 runs to 14 residues. Germline V gene data show CDR1 as LNHNV and CDR2 as YYDKDF (reference sequence). Trimming cost V 3 bases and J 5 bases; bases outside gene matches: 6. The chain's CDR3 is CATSRTGTAYGYTF. CDR3 in DNA: TGTGCCACCAGCAGGACCGGGACAGCGTATGGCTACACCTTC.

The chain combines TRBV4-1 with TRBJ1-5; maybe TRBD1 (6 bases). Germline values: CDR1 MGHRA, CDR2 YSYEKL. CDR3 size: 16 residues. V lost 3 bases to trimming and J lost 5 bases, with 17 bases between them. This CDR3 is CASSQDPGTPHQPQHF. In DNA form, the CDR3 reads TGCGCCAGCAGCCAGGACCCCGGGACACCACATCAGCCCCAGCATTTT.

This sequence joins TRBV9 and TRBJ1-2, with 7 bases that match TRBD1. Germline V gene data show CDR1 as SGDLS and CDR2 as YYNGEE. The junction had 4 bases not matched to a gene; V was cut back by 2 bases and J by 6 bases. This CDR3 region has 13 residues. CDR3 coding DNA: TGTGCCAGCAGCGTTTTACAGGGGAATGGCTACACCTTC. Residues: CASSVLQGNGYTF.